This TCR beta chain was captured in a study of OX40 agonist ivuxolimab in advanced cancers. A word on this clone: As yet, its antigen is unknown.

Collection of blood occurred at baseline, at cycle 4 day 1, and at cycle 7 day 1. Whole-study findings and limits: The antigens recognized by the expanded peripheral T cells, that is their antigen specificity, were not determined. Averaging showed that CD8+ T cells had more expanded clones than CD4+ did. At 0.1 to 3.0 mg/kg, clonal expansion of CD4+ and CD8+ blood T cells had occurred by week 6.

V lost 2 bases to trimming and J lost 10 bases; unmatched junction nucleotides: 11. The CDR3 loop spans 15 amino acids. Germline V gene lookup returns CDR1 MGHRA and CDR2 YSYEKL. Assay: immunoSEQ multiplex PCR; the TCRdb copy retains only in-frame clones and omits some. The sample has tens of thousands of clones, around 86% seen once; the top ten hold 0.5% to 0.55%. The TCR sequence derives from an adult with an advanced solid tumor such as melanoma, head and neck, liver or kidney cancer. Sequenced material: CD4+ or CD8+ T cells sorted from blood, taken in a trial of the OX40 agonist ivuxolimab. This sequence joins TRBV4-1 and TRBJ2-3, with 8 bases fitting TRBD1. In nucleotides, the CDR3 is TGCGCCAGCAGCCAATACAGGGCTCAGGGGGCCTCGCAGTATTTT. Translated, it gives CASSQYRAQGASQYF.